This paragraph covers one T cell receptor (beta chain) sequence. Its antigen is as yet unknown. Co-extraction of both nucleic acids (RNA and DNA) used roughly 20-33 mg of unsorted bulk tissue. Chronic HBV infection, which was untreated, was present in the patients. The data originate from a study of tumor-infiltrating lymphocytes in primary liver carcinoma. Study-level background: The study reported T1-T3 N0M0 tumors spanning 4.2 to 10 cm.

TCR beta cDNA was reverse-transcribed from approximately 0.45 ug of total RNA. The reaction used a constant-region primer and ProtoScript II reverse transcriptase. Library construction for TCR beta comprised three nested multiplex PCR rounds performed with slightly modified ARM-PCR. Rounds one and two of PCR, each of roughly 10 cycles, were primed with TRBV1-TRBV30 forward primers and a C-beta reverse primer. TCRdb used MiXCR to reprocess the multiplex PCR reads, holding one entry per CDR3 protein. The table shows over 75,000 distinct CDR3 sequences, with just over 65% occurring only once. Study-wide points: Blood's top-250-clone fraction was significantly lower than that of tumors (p = 0.039). Researchers found tumor-adjacent and tumor-blood pairs overlapped less than tumor region pairs.

This CDR3 has 17 residues. From germline, CDR1 is MDHEN and CDR2 SYDVKM. V shed 3 bases and J shed 3 bases, with 18 bases lying between them. The sequenced material came from tumor-adjacent normal liver tissue. The chain carries TRBV28 and TRBJ2-1; the D is unclear. The receptor was derived from a man aged 35 to 55 with primary liver carcinoma and hepatitis B virus infection. CDR3 residues: CASSFPVWKKFYNEQFF. The DNA for the CDR3 is TGTGCCAGCAGTTTCCCCGTCTGGAAAAAGTTCTACAATGAGCAGTTCTTC.